This T cell receptor (beta chain) was sequenced during a study of control samples from healthy donors and cancer patients. Germline values: CDR1 SGDLS, CDR2 YYNGEE. This CDR3 spans 14 amino acids. V lost 0 bases and J 7 bases, leaving 8 bases between the germline ends. Some clones are missing from TCRdb's copy, which holds only in-frame ones; the method was immunoSEQ multiplex PCR. The sample holds about 58,000 clones, roughly 86% seen once. Source material: PBMCs. The chain is built from TRBV9 and TRBJ1-6; tentative D call: TRBD1 (6 bases). The sequence derives from an older woman with lung cancer. The CDR3 DNA follows: TGTGCCAGCAGCGTAGTACAGGGCAATTCACCCCTCCACTTT. Encoded protein: CASSVVQGNSPLHF.